The clone carrying this T cell receptor beta chain was observed a handful of times. TCRdb reanalysed the RACE reads using MiXCR and keeps one entry per CDR3 protein. The sample includes tens of thousands of distinct CDR3 sequences, about 10% of them seen just once. The CDR3 runs 15 residues. Germline V lookup: CDR1 KGHSH, CDR2 LQKENI. V gave up 4 bases and J gave up 0 bases, with 10 bases separating them. These data are taken from a study of human T cells and chemical hapten exposure. Specified time point: patch test 1, 2 weeks after DPC sensitization. The treatment here: therapeutic diphenylcyclopropenone sensitization with weekly scalp DPC.

The chain carries TRBV18 and TRBJ2-1, with a weak D call TRBD2 (5 bases). This clonotype was obtained from a man aged 40-49 years with alopecia areata. Some clones in this sample may be carry-over from other donors' samples. Here the sequenced sample was whole blood, taken in connection with sensitization to the hapten diphenylcyclopropenone (DPC). CDR3 sequence (DNA): TGTGCCAGCTCACTACCTGGGAGCTCCTACAATGAGCAGTTCTTC. Translated, it gives CASSLPGSSYNEQFF.